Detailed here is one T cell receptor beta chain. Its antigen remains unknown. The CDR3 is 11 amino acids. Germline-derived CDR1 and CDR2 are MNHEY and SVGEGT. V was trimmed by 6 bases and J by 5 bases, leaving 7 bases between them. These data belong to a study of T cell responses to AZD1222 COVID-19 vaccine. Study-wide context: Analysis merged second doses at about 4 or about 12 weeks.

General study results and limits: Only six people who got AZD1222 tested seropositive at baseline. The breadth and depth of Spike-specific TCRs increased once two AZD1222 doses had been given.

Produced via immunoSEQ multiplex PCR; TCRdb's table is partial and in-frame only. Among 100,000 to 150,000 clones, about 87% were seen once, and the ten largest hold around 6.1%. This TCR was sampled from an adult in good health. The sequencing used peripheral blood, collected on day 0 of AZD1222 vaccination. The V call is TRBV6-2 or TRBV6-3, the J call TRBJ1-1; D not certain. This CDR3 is CASSLKTEAFF. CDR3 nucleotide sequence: TGTGCCAGCAGCCTCAAGACTGAAGCTTTCTTT.